The following is a T cell receptor beta chain sequence with its context. Using a J-beta primer mix together with a sample-barcoded 5' primer, a second PCR was run for roughly 7 to 12 cycles. TCRdb redid the calling of the 5' RACE reads with MiXCR, one entry per CDR3 protein. Altogether roughly 2 million distinct CDR3 sequences are present, around 50% being singletons, with the ten largest covering approximately 2.1%. The sample originates from a study of blood T cells in healthy people across ages. This clonotype was obtained from a woman in her forties in good health. What was sequenced was blood.

This CDR3 reads CATSRGGNTDTQYF. The CDR3 coding sequence is TGTGCCACCAGCAGAGGTGGGAACACAGATACGCAGTATTTT. The chain uses TRBV15 and TRBJ2-3; D uncertain. Germline V gene data show CDR1 as LNHNV and CDR2 as YYDKDF (reference sequence). The germline V and J ends were trimmed by 1 base and 2 bases, with 7 bases remaining between them. This CDR3 spans 14 amino acids.